Detailed here is one TCR beta chain. Participants came from 20 to 25 US areas, aged about 18 to 95 years. This specimen comes from a study of blood T cell repertoires in COVID-19. Background on the study: The cDNA or gDNA used as material had been derived from T cells, B-cell-depleted T cells, or PBMCs.

The germline CDR1 and CDR2 sequences are MDHEN and SYDVKM. The CDR3 runs 13 residues. J lost 5 bases, V lost 6 bases, and 5 bases had no gene match. As processed by the authors: Amplification from reference gene primers served as the basis for estimated nucleated cell counts. TCRdb's copy holds only in-frame clones and misses some; the assay was immunoSEQ multiplex PCR. The V and J calls and the clone size are those of that table, but D and trimming were determined from the DNA. The sample records 250,000 to 300,000 clones, around 90% being singletons. This rearrangement joins TRBV28 to TRBJ2-7; 9 nucleotides agree with TRBD1. The sample was PBMCs or T cells enriched from blood (not recorded which). The clonotype was recovered from a woman aged 30 to 39 who had recovered from COVID-19. The CDR3 is CASSTGQGNEQYF. Written as DNA, the CDR3 is TGTGCCAGCAGCACGGGACAGGGTAACGAGCAGTACTTC.